The rows below give T cell receptor beta chains drawn from one sample of a study of cytomegalovirus exposure and HLA in healthy donors. Here immunoSEQ multiplex PCR was the method, and the copy in TCRdb shows in-frame clones only, minus some. The table records about 180,000 clones, 65% to 85% of them present only once. Material: PBMCs. All receptors derive from a man aged 55-75 years in good health and CMV-seronegative. CDR3s leave out the opening cysteine and the closing phenylalanine or tryptophan. Size values are once, few and many counts, or a class for expanded clones, and some rows have none.

clone_size: -; j_call: TRBJ2-7; v_call: TRBV19; cdr3_aa: ASSPRQGGSYEQY
clone_size: -; j_call: TRBJ1-2; v_call: TRBV27; cdr3_aa: ASSLSRGTLYGYT
clone_size: -; j_call: TRBJ2-3; v_call: TRBV5-1; cdr3_aa: ASRTTLGAGQSTDTQY
clone_size: -; j_call: TRBJ1-3; v_call: TRBV5-1; cdr3_aa: ASSLGPLDGLQSSGNTIY
clone_size: -; j_call: TRBJ1-2; v_call: TRBV14; cdr3_aa: ASSLRQGPSNGYT
clone_size: -; j_call: TRBJ2-3; v_call: TRBV10-3; cdr3_aa: AISVGGLVADTQY
clone_size: -; j_call: TRBJ2-1; v_call: TRBV5-6; cdr3_aa: ASEPISGSLYEQF
clone_size: -; j_call: TRBJ2-3; v_call: TRBV30; cdr3_aa: AWRGTVSTDTQY
clone_size: -; j_call: TRBJ2-7; v_call: TRBV18; cdr3_aa: ASSPPGTEDYEQY
clone_size: -; j_call: TRBJ2-5; v_call: TRBV29-1; cdr3_aa: SVNSGGRETQY
clone_size: -; j_call: TRBJ2-5; v_call: TRBV25-1; cdr3_aa: ASSEARVEETQY
clone_size: -; j_call: TRBJ2-3; v_call: TRBV13; cdr3_aa: ASSLGLAGGPPDTQY
clone_size: -; j_call: TRBJ2-3; v_call: TRBV9; cdr3_aa: ASSVGGGQVDTQY
clone_size: few; j_call: TRBJ1-1; v_call: TRBV19; cdr3_aa: ASSTAGVLAEAF
clone_size: -; j_call: TRBJ1-5; v_call: TRBV28; cdr3_aa: ASRPSGGGRNQPQN
clone_size: -; j_call: TRBJ1-2; v_call: TRBV29-1; cdr3_aa: SGEVQGIYGYT
clone_size: once; j_call: TRBJ2-1; v_call: TRBV7-8; cdr3_aa: ASSLGRGRGVYNEQF
clone_size: -; j_call: TRBJ1-2; v_call: TRBV6-5; cdr3_aa: ASSLAGLGGYT
clone_size: -; j_call: TRBJ2-1; v_call: TRBV6-6; cdr3_aa: ASSRSQGANEQF
clone_size: -; j_call: TRBJ1-2; v_call: TRBV5-1; cdr3_aa: ASSTGGQGNYGYT
clone_size: -; j_call: TRBJ2-7; v_call: TRBV11-2; cdr3_aa: ASSAGQGAGGKQY
clone_size: -; j_call: TRBJ2-2; v_call: TRBV2; cdr3_aa: ASSAVLQNTGELF
clone_size: -; j_call: TRBJ1-1; v_call: TRBV30; cdr3_aa: AWSRVLGSTEAF
clone_size: -; j_call: TRBJ1-1; v_call: TRBV29-1; cdr3_aa: SVGRDVVNTEAF
clone_size: -; j_call: TRBJ1-6; v_call: TRBV9; cdr3_aa: ASSVDRGNYNSPLH
clone_size: -; j_call: TRBJ1-1; v_call: TRBV9; cdr3_aa: ASSVGARGRGAEAF
clone_size: few; j_call: TRBJ1-5; v_call: TRBV2; cdr3_aa: ASSLRGSQH
clone_size: -; j_call: TRBJ2-1; v_call: TRBV7-9; cdr3_aa: ASKDRSSYNEQF
clone_size: -; j_call: TRBJ2-2; v_call: TRBV4-1; cdr3_aa: ASSQRDPGELF
clone_size: few; j_call: TRBJ1-2; v_call: TRBV4-1; cdr3_aa: ASSQAVRGHNYGYT
clone_size: -; j_call: TRBJ2-1; v_call: TRBV5-1; cdr3_aa: ASSPSGGVYNEQF
clone_size: -; j_call: TRBJ2-7; v_call: TRBV4-1; cdr3_aa: ASSQEVGRTDRGNEQY
clone_size: -; j_call: TRBJ2-2; v_call: TRBV11-2; cdr3_aa: ASSLGETANTGELF
clone_size: -; j_call: TRBJ2-3; v_call: TRBV30; cdr3_aa: AWSLGGTDTQY
clone_size: -; j_call: TRBJ2-4; v_call: TRBV28; cdr3_aa: ASSLPTSGSHTIQY
clone_size: few; j_call: TRBJ1-5; v_call: TRBV28; cdr3_aa: ASKKGAGNQPQH
clone_size: -; j_call: TRBJ2-7; v_call: TRBV28; cdr3_aa: ASSFGDKSYEQY
clone_size: -; j_call: TRBJ2-1; v_call: TRBV5-1; cdr3_aa: ASSGPGQGSYNEQF
clone_size: -; j_call: TRBJ2-7; v_call: TRBV11-2; cdr3_aa: ASSTYRWQGYEQY
clone_size: -; j_call: TRBJ1-1; v_call: TRBV18; cdr3_aa: ASSPPPLQSGGIRGTEAF
clone_size: once; j_call: TRBJ2-2; v_call: TRBV5-1; cdr3_aa: ASSLGTTGGTGELF
clone_size: -; j_call: TRBJ1-3; v_call: TRBV19; cdr3_aa: ASSPGVSGNTIY
clone_size: -; j_call: TRBJ2-6; v_call: TRBV5-4; cdr3_aa: ASSSTGAGANVLT
clone_size: -; j_call: TRBJ2-1; v_call: TRBV19; cdr3_aa: ATTQLAGSYNEQF
clone_size: -; j_call: TRBJ1-2; v_call: TRBV19; cdr3_aa: ASRTGGDNYGYT
clone_size: -; j_call: TRBJ1-3; v_call: TRBV21-1; cdr3_aa: ASSKEREQLTGNTIY
clone_size: -; j_call: TRBJ2-1; v_call: TRBV10-3; cdr3_aa: AISESTSGGDNEQF
clone_size: -; j_call: TRBJ2-7; v_call: TRBV29-1; cdr3_aa: SVTTGQGTYEQY